A single sample is the source of the 31 T cell receptor beta chains below, sequenced in a study of OX40 agonist ivuxolimab in advanced cancers. Libraries were prepared through the immunoSEQ multiplex PCR assay. TCRdb took this table from immuneACCESS and kept in-frame rearrangements with V and J called. Such tables lack part of the clones; where checked against another copy, unresolved V genes explain under half of the gap, and the rest is unexplained. This sample has approximately 10,000 clones in its table, and less than 90% of those were observed once. The top ten constitute approximately 9% of the sample. Sequenced material: CD4+ or CD8+ T cells sorted from blood, taken in a trial of the OX40 agonist ivuxolimab. These receptors originate from an adult with an advanced solid tumor such as melanoma, head and neck, liver or kidney cancer.

This sequence joins TRBV30 and TRBJ2-3, with TRBD1 matching over 7 bases. With 3 bases clipped from V and 13 bases from J, the junction kept 7 bases outside the gene matches. CDR1 GTSNPN and CDR2 SVGIG come from the germline V gene (reference sequence). The CDR3 is 11 amino acids. The CDR3 coding sequence is TGTGCCTGGAGGAAGACAGGGTGGAAGTATTTT. It translates to CAWRKTGWKYF.

The chain couples TRBV29-1 to TRBJ2-7; 8 bases align to TRBD1. Germline trimming cut 0 bases from V and 5 bases from J; bases unmatched to any gene: 0. Per the germline V gene, CDR1 is SQVTM and CDR2 is ANQGSEA. This CDR3 comprises 12 residues. CDR3 sequence reads: CSVEEQGDEQYF. In nucleotides, the CDR3 is TGCAGCGTTGAAGAACAGGGGGACGAGCAGTACTTC.

The chain is built from TRBV9 and TRBJ2-7; 10 nucleotides line up with TRBD2. Germline V CDR1 and CDR2: SGDLS, YYNGEE. V was pared by 4 bases and J by 6 bases, with 7 bases of the junction left unmatched. CDR3 size: 14 residues. CDR3 region: CASSPGLAEVEQYF. DNA of the CDR3: TGTGCCAGCAGCCCCGGACTAGCGGAGGTCGAGCAGTACTTC.

The genes are TRBV6-1 and TRBJ2-2; 7 nucleotides match TRBD1. The V gene end was trimmed by 1 base and the J gene end by 2 bases; junction bases not matched to a gene: 7. CDR1 is MNHNS, CDR2 SASEGT, per germline. The length of the CDR3 is 17 residues. The CDR3, as DNA: TGTGCCAGCAGTGAAGGTTATTGGGACAGCAACACCGGGGAGCTGTTTTTT. It specifies CASSEGYWDSNTGELFF.

The chain carries TRBV11-1 and TRBJ2-5; D is unclear. This CDR3 has 14 residues. With 1 base removed from V and 2 bases from J, the gap between germline ends came to 8 bases. Germline-derived CDR1 and CDR2 are SGHAT and FQDESV (reference sequence). The CDR3 DNA reads as TGTGCCAGCAGCTTAGTACCAGAGCAAGAGACCCAGTACTTC. Residues: CASSLVPEQETQYF.

The genes are TRBV11-3 and TRBJ2-1; no definite D call. Germline values: CDR1 SGHNT, CDR2 YENEEA. The ends were cut back, 5 bases at V and 3 bases at J, with 11 bases in the middle. The CDR3 spans 14 residues. The CDR3 bases are TGTGCCAGCAGCGCCGGTAGCCACTACAATGAGCAGTTCTTC. Translating gives CASSAGSHYNEQFF.

The V call is TRBV5-1, the J call TRBJ2-3, with a possible D match to TRBD1 (6 bases). V lost 4 bases, J lost 0 bases, and 9 bases lay in between. The CDR3 loop spans 14 amino acids. Germline-derived CDR1 and CDR2 are SGHRS and YFSETQ. This chain's CDR3 is CASSQQGSTDTQYF. For the CDR3, the DNA is TGCGCCAGCAGCCAGCAGGGGAGCACAGATACGCAGTATTTT.

This clone was counted a single time. The CDR3 is CASALASPNSGNTIYF. In nucleotides, the CDR3 is TGCGCCAGCGCTCTGGCCTCCCCGAACTCTGGAAACACCATATATTTT. The rearrangement links TRBV5-1 to TRBJ1-3; D remains unclear. Germline-derived CDR1 and CDR2 are SGHRS and YFSETQ. Trimming removed 7 bases from V and 0 bases from J, with 17 bases in between. The CDR3 spans 16 residues.

The chain carries TRBV7-6 and TRBJ1-2; D uncertain. The CDR3 sequence is 13 residues long. Germline V lookup: CDR1 SGHVS, CDR2 FNYEAQ. V lost 5 bases to trimming and J lost 0 bases, with 7 bases between them. This CDR3 is CASSPAPNYGYTF. The CDR3 bases are TGTGCCAGCAGCCCGGCACCTAACTATGGCTACACCTTC.

This sequence joins TRBV7-9 and TRBJ2-3; TRBD1 is a possible D gene (6 bases). Deletions cut 0 bases from V and 4 bases from J, with 8 bases between. Germline V gene data show CDR1 as SEHNR and CDR2 as FQNEAQ (reference sequence). The CDR3 has 14 residues. For the CDR3, the DNA is TGTGCCAGCAGCTTAGCGGGGGCCCCAGATACGCAGTATTTT. It codes for CASSLAGAPDTQYF.

V is TRBV7-6 and J is TRBJ1-2; 12 bases line up with TRBD1. The V gene end was trimmed by 5 bases and the J gene end by 2 bases; junction bases not matched to a gene: 9. The CDR3 totals 17 residues. The germline V gene encodes CDR1 SGHVS and CDR2 FNYEAQ. The CDR3 region has the DNA TGTGCCAGCAGCCCCGGGACAGGGGGCGGCCTCAACTATGGCTACACCTTC. It specifies CASSPGTGGGLNYGYTF. Complete variable domain (other parts from reference TRBV7-6 and TRBJ1-2): GAGVSQSPRYKVTKRGQDVALRCDPISGHVSLYWYRQALGQGPEFLTYFNYEAQQDKSGLPNDRFSAERPEGSISTLTIQRTEQRDSAMYRCASSPGTGGGLNYGYTFGSGTRLTVV.

V usage is TRBV13 and J usage is TRBJ2-3; D is ambiguous. Trimming pared 6 bases from V and 2 bases from J, leaving 12 bases between. There are 14 residues in the CDR3. Germline V gives CDR1 PRHDT, CDR2 FYEKMQ (reference sequence). The CDR3 here is CASSFRPSTDTQYF. DNA for the CDR3: TGTGCCAGCAGTTTCCGGCCCTCCACAGATACGCAGTATTTT. Looking up the rest from reference TRBV13 and TRBJ2-3 gives the full variable domain: AAGVIQSPRHLIKEKRETATLKCYPIPRHDTVYWYQQGPGQDPQFLISFYEKMQSDKGSIPDRFSAQQFSDYHSELNMSSLELGDSALYFCASSFRPSTDTQYFGPGTRLTVL.

This rearrangement joins TRBV7-8 to TRBJ2-1; 8 nucleotides agree with TRBD2. The trim removed 4 bases at V and 8 bases at J, leaving 13 bases unmatched. The germline V gene encodes CDR1 SGHVS and CDR2 FQNEAQ. CDR3 size: 16 residues. CDR3 in amino acids: CASSSYGGANGDEQFF. The CDR3 nucleotides are TGTGCCAGCAGCTCCTACGGGGGGGCCAATGGGGATGAGCAGTTCTTC.

The genes are TRBV18 and TRBJ2-7; D may be TRBD2 (6 bases). The germline CDR1 and CDR2 sequences are KGHSH and LQKENI. The CDR3 contains 15 residues. The V and J ends lost 1 base and 1 base respectively, with 11 bases between them. The CDR3 protein is CASSPLTSLSYEQYF. The CDR3 coding sequence is TGTGCCAGCTCACCACTGACTAGTTTATCCTACGAGCAGTACTTC.

The chain carries TRBV19 and TRBJ2-7; TRBD1 matches 9 bases. Germline V CDR1 and CDR2: LNHDA, SQIVND (reference sequence). J gave up 8 bases and V 4 bases, and 3 bases lay outside the gene matches. The CDR3 spans 12 residues. As DNA, the CDR3 is TGTGCCAGTAGTACACAGGGGGCGAAGCAGTACTTC. This encodes CASSTQGAKQYF.

The rearrangement links TRBV15 to TRBJ2-3; D unresolved. V was pared by 5 bases and J by 0 bases, with 12 bases between. This CDR3 has 15 residues. From germline, CDR1 is LNHNV and CDR2 YYDKDF (reference sequence). CDR3 region: CATSELAASTDTQYF. DNA of the CDR3: TGTGCCACCAGCGAACTGGCAGCTAGCACAGATACGCAGTATTTT.

In this sample, this clone turned up a few times. The chain recombines TRBV30 with TRBJ1-1; no firm D call. V lost 0 bases and J lost 1, with 6 bases in between. The CDR3 is 13 residues long. The V gene's germline CDR1 is GTSNPN and CDR2 SVGIG (reference sequence). CDR3 nucleotide sequence: TGTGCCTGGAGTGTCATAAAGAACACTGAAGCTTTCTTT. Its protein is CAWSVIKNTEAFF.

This chain uses TRBV7-9 with TRBJ1-6; 7 bases fit TRBD1. V gave up 7 bases and J gave up 10 bases; unmatched junction bases: 10. Germline V gene data show CDR1 as SEHNR and CDR2 as FQNEAQ (reference sequence). This CDR3 has 14 residues. For the CDR3, the DNA is TGTGCCAGCAACCCCCTTACAGGGGAGTCACCCCTCCACTTT. Translation: CASNPLTGESPLHF.

Notes on this clone: Other DNA sequences of this sample code for an identical CDR3. This rearrangement joins TRBV30 to TRBJ1-1, with D possibly being TRBD1 (5 bases). The CDR3 runs to 13 residues. Germline V gives CDR1 GTSNPN, CDR2 SVGIG (reference sequence). Deletions cut 3 bases from V and 2 bases from J, with 10 bases between. The CDR3 DNA follows: TGTGCCTGGAGGGGGGTGGGCAACACTGAAGCTTTCTTT. It is translated as CAWRGVGNTEAFF.

A note on this clone: This CDR3 is also generated by other DNA sequences in the sample. The chain joins TRBV2 to TRBJ2-3; maybe TRBD2 (5 bases). Trimming pared 7 bases from V and 6 bases from J, leaving 14 bases between. The germline V gene has CDR1 SNHLY and CDR2 FYNNEI. The length of the CDR3 is 13 residues. CDR3 in DNA: TGTGCCAGCACTAGCAAATTCACGGATACGCAGTATTTT. It is translated as CASTSKFTDTQYF.

CDR3 protein: CASSYSVGHKNIQYF. As DNA, the CDR3 is TGTGCCAGCAGTTACTCAGTGGGGCACAAAAACATTCAGTACTTC. The chain joins TRBV6-5 to TRBJ2-4, with D maybe TRBD1 (5 bases). Trimming stripped 0 bases from V and 3 bases from J, with 9 bases between. Germline V lookup: CDR1 MNHEY, CDR2 SVGAGI. CDR3 size: 15 residues.

This clone is medium-sized by share. The chain carries TRBV5-1 and TRBJ1-1; 7 bases map to TRBD1. CDR3 length: 16 amino acids. The ends lost 0 bases at V and 0 bases at J; junction bases unmatched: 5. CDR1 is SGHRS, CDR2 YFSETQ, per germline. For the CDR3, the DNA is TGCGCCAGCAGCTTGGTGTTAACAGGGGTGAACACTGAAGCTTTCTTT. It is translated as CASSLVLTGVNTEAFF.

The chain employs TRBV5-4 and TRBJ2-3; the D gene is possibly TRBD1 (6 bases). The CDR3 loop spans 15 amino acids. The V and J ends lost 4 bases and 2 bases respectively, with 14 bases between them. Germline lookup yields CDR1 SGHNT and CDR2 YYREEE (reference sequence). The CDR3 protein is CASSPDRIYTDTQYF. DNA for the CDR3: TGTGCCAGCAGCCCGGACAGAATATACACAGATACGCAGTATTTT.

The chain carries TRBV4-1 and TRBJ2-3; possibly TRBD2 for D (5 bases). Germline V gives CDR1 MGHRA, CDR2 YSYEKL. V lost 0 bases and J lost 4, with 8 bases in between. The CDR3 has 14 residues. The CDR3 nucleotides read TGCGCCAGCAGCCAAGAGCCGGGATCAGATACGCAGTATTTT. It yields the protein CASSQEPGSDTQYF.

The gene calls are TRBV27 and TRBJ1-4; D is possibly TRBD1 (5 bases). The germline V gene has CDR1 MNHEY and CDR2 SMNVEV (reference sequence). Trimming removed 7 bases from V and 5 bases from J, with 11 bases in between. This CDR3 region has 13 residues. The CDR3 loop reads CASTGDGNEKLFF. Written as DNA, the CDR3 is TGTGCCAGCACCGGGGACGGAAATGAAAAACTGTTTTTT.

The CDR3 region is CASSGVGGANTEAFF. The CDR3 DNA is TGTGCCAGCAGCGGCGTGGGGGGAGCGAACACTGAAGCTTTCTTT. The rearrangement uses TRBV13 and TRBJ1-1; D possibly corresponds to TRBD1 (5 bases). The germline CDR1 and CDR2 sequences are PRHDT and FYEKMQ (reference sequence). Trimming took 5 bases from V and 1 from J, leaving 14 bases between them. This CDR3 is built from 15 residues. Based on the CDR3 plus reference TRBV13 and TRBJ1-1, the full variable domain is AAGVIQSPRHLIKEKRETATLKCYPIPRHDTVYWYQQGPGQDPQFLISFYEKMQSDKGSIPDRFSAQQFSDYHSELNMSSLELGDSALYFCASSGVGGANTEAFFGQGTRLTVV.

CDR3 bases: TGTGCCAGCAGCTTAGAGTCTCCGGGCCCCTGCGAGCAGTACTTC. Encoded protein: CASSLESPGPCEQYF. The gene calls are TRBV7-2 and TRBJ2-7; D ambiguous. This CDR3 region has 15 residues. With 1 base removed from V and 6 bases from J, the gap between germline ends came to 16 bases. Germline CDR1 SGHTA, CDR2 FQGNSA.

The chain joins TRBV4-1 to TRBJ2-1; 7 bases fit TRBD1. J was trimmed by 6 bases and V by 0 bases; bases with no gene match: 11. The CDR3 covers 17 residues. The germline V gene encodes CDR1 MGHRA and CDR2 YSYEKL. The CDR3 is CASSQDVADRGLNEQFF. CDR3 DNA: TGCGCCAGCAGCCAAGATGTCGCGGATAGGGGGCTCAATGAGCAGTTCTTC.

The chain uses TRBV7-2 and TRBJ1-5, with 7 bases identical to TRBD1. Germline trimming cut 3 bases from V and 2 bases from J; bases unmatched to any gene: 7. This CDR3 is 16 amino acids long. In germline, CDR1 is SGHTA, CDR2 FQGNSA. CDR3 loop: CASSLETTGGNQPQHF. The CDR3, as DNA: TGTGCCAGCAGCTTGGAAACAACAGGGGGCAATCAGCCCCAGCATTTT.

V is TRBV5-6 and J is TRBJ2-5; TRBD1 is a possible D gene (5 bases). This CDR3 has 14 amino acids. Trimming took 5 bases from V and 6 from J, leaving 17 bases between them. Per germline, CDR1 SGHDT and CDR2 YYEEEE. DNA of the CDR3: TGTGCCAGCAGACCAGACAGTGGCGGAAAGACCCAGTACTTC. It is translated as CASRPDSGGKTQYF.

CDR3 region: CASSEVLKTVSNQPQHF. DNA of the CDR3: TGTGCCAGTAGTGAGGTACTGAAGACAGTTAGCAATCAGCCCCAGCATTTT. The chain joins TRBV19 to TRBJ1-5; maybe TRBD1 (5 bases). Germline CDR1 and CDR2: LNHDA and SQIVND (reference sequence). The CDR3 has 17 amino acids. V gave up 5 bases and J gave up 0 bases, with 17 bases separating them. Full variable domain (outside the CDR3, taken from reference TRBV19 and TRBJ1-5): DGGITQSPKYLFRKEGQNVTLSCEQNLNHDAMYWYRQDPGQGLRLIYYSQIVNDFQKGDIAEGYSVSREKKESFPLTVTSAQKNPTAFYLCASSEVLKTVSNQPQHFGDGTRLSIL.